This entry lists 26 T cell receptor beta chains sequenced from one sample in a study of CD8+CD57+ T cells in acquired aplastic anemia. Genomic DNA, the template, was used for profiling of the TCR beta VDJ and CDR3. TCRdb used MiXCR to reprocess the reads, holding one entry per CDR3 protein. The sample gives about 270,000 distinct CDR3 sequences, roughly 50% of which show up once; 7.5% to 9% is in the top ten. Specimen: sorted CD4+, CD8+, or CD8+CD57+ T cells (not recorded which) from PBMCs. The receptors were gathered from a human donor with severe aplastic anemia or a healthy control (not recorded which).

This clonotype was counted between two and nine times. The chain links TRBV7-3 to TRBJ2-6, with 9 bases aligning to TRBD1. There are 17 residues in the CDR3. Germline CDR1 SGHTA, CDR2 FQGTGA. The V and J ends lost 3 bases and 0 bases, in that order; junction bases with no gene match: 3. The CDR3 here is CASSLTGGSSGANVLTF. The CDR3 DNA reads TGTGCCAGCAGCTTGACAGGGGGTAGCTCTGGGGCCAACGTCCTGACTTTC.

This clonotype occurred a few times. The chain couples TRBV20-1 to TRBJ1-1; maybe TRBD1 (5 bases). This CDR3 is built from 13 residues. Deletions cut 7 bases from V and 3 bases from J, with 15 bases between. Germline assignment: CDR1 DFQATT and CDR2 SNEGSKA (reference sequence). The CDR3 sequence: CSVWGGLDTEAFF. Written as DNA, the CDR3 is TGCAGTGTCTGGGGGGGACTCGACACTGAAGCTTTCTTT.

J is TRBJ2-7 and V is TRBV11-2; 7 bases are a match to TRBD1. Germline lookup yields CDR1 SGHAT and CDR2 FQNNGV. The V gene end was trimmed by 5 bases and the J gene end by 3 bases; junction bases not matched to a gene: 13. The CDR3 is 16 amino acids. The CDR3 DNA follows: TGTGCCAGCAGCCCCAGTAGTCTGAGGACAGGCTACGAGCAGTACTTC. This codes for CASSPSSLRTGYEQYF.

This clonotype was observed many times. J is TRBJ2-5 and V is TRBV12-3 or TRBV12-4; possibly TRBD1 for D (6 bases). V lost 4 bases and J 2 bases, leaving 14 bases between the germline ends. The CDR3 covers 15 residues. The DNA of the CDR3 is TGTGCCAGCAGTTCACTGACAGGTGGGCAAGAGACCCAGTACTTC. Translating gives CASSSLTGGQETQYF.

This rearrangement joins TRBV6-1 to TRBJ2-1; TRBD1 agrees at 10 bases. This CDR3 region has 14 residues. V was clipped by 6 bases and J by 5 bases; unmatched bases: 4. CDR1 MNHNS and CDR2 SASEGT come from the germline V gene. The CDR3 region has the DNA TGTGCCAGCAGAGGGACAGGGGCAGACAATGAGCAGTTCTTC. It is translated as CASRGTGADNEQFF.

The rearrangement joins TRBV18 to TRBJ2-7; D is undetermined. CDR3 length equals 14 residues. The V end lost 8 bases, the J end lost 1 base, and 15 bases lay between the germline ends. The germline V gene has CDR1 KGHSH and CDR2 LQKENI. The CDR3 nucleotides are TGTGCCAGCGCCGCCCGAGTAGGGTCCTACGAGCAGTACTTC. The encoded protein is CASAARVGSYEQYF.

This clonotype was detected only once. The CDR3 loop is CASSIAEGISNQPQHF. DNA of the CDR3: TGTGCCAGTAGTATAGCTGAAGGAATTAGCAATCAGCCCCAGCATTTT. This chain connects TRBV19 to TRBJ1-5; D gene unclear. This CDR3 region has 16 residues. In germline, CDR1 is LNHDA, CDR2 SQIVND (reference sequence). V dropped 1 base and J dropped 0 bases, with 10 bases sitting between them. The full variable domain, its missing parts supplied by reference TRBV19 and TRBJ1-5, is DGGITQSPKYLFRKEGQNVTLSCEQNLNHDAMYWYRQDPGQGLRLIYYSQIVNDFQKGDIAEGYSVSREKKESFPLTVTSAQKNPTAFYLCASSIAEGISNQPQHFGDGTRLSIL.

The chain links TRBV20-1 to TRBJ2-5, with 9 bases that match TRBD1. The CDR3 totals 15 residues. Germline-derived CDR1 and CDR2 are DFQATT and SNEGSKA (reference sequence). V was clipped by 5 bases and J by 7 bases; unmatched bases: 14. CDR3 amino acids: CSAPRPTGGGVTQYF. CDR3 bases: TGCAGTGCTCCGCGGCCAACAGGGGGCGGTGTGACCCAGTACTTC.

V is TRBV5-6 and J is TRBJ2-5; 9 bases fit TRBD1. This CDR3 region has 15 residues. The germline V gene has CDR1 SGHDT and CDR2 YYEEEE. The V gene end was trimmed by 3 bases and the J gene end by 1 base; junction bases not matched to a gene: 4. CDR3 nucleotide sequence: TGTGCCAGCAGCTCTTGGACAGGGGCCCAAGAGACCCAGTACTTC. It translates to CASSSWTGAQETQYF.

This clonotype was picked up many times. The chain joins TRBV7-2 to TRBJ2-5; 11 positions agree with TRBD2. The CDR3 is 15 residues long. In germline, CDR1 is SGHTA, CDR2 FQGNSA. J gave up 1 base and V 4 bases, and 2 bases lay outside the gene matches. The CDR3 DNA sequence: TGTGCCAGCAGCTCCGGGACTAGCGGCCAAGAGACCCAGTACTTC. Protein sequence: CASSSGTSGQETQYF.

The chain is built from TRBV2 and TRBJ2-7; tentatively, D is TRBD2 (5 bases). Germline lookup yields CDR1 SNHLY and CDR2 FYNNEI. The V end was cut by 6 bases, the J end by 4 bases, with 19 bases between. The CDR3 spans 15 residues. The CDR3 region is CASSRILEEAYEQYF. The CDR3 bases are TGTGCCAGCAGCCGAATACTTGAGGAGGCTTACGAGCAGTACTTC.

At least ten counts were recorded for this clonotype. The J gene is TRBJ2-1, the V gene TRBV19, with TRBD1 identical over 9 bases. J was trimmed by 4 bases and V by 4 bases; bases with no gene match: 8. The CDR3 contains 16 residues. Germline V gives CDR1 LNHDA, CDR2 SQIVND (reference sequence). In DNA, the CDR3 is TGTGCCAGTAGTAGCCTGGGACAGGGACTTTACAATGAGCAGTTCTTC. Translating it yields CASSSLGQGLYNEQFF.

The CDR3 DNA sequence: TGCAGTGCTAGAACCAGGGCGTACACTGAAGCTTTCTTT. Translating gives CSARTRAYTEAFF. The V gene is TRBV20-1, the J gene TRBJ1-1; D is possibly TRBD1 (5 bases). The germline V gene has CDR1 DFQATT and CDR2 SNEGSKA (reference sequence). The CDR3 extends over 13 amino acids. Trimming cost V 2 bases and J 3 bases, with 10 bases left between them.

The sample holds a few counts of this clonotype. V and J are TRBV20-1 and TRBJ2-7; 7 bases are shared with TRBD1. From germline, CDR1 is DFQATT and CDR2 SNEGSKA (reference sequence). Germline trimming cut 3 bases from V and 0 bases from J; bases unmatched to any gene: 5. The CDR3 runs to 14 residues. The CDR3 protein is CSASEDRLSYEQYF. Written as DNA, the CDR3 is TGCAGTGCTAGTGAGGACAGGCTCTCCTACGAGCAGTACTTC.

V is TRBV25-1 and J is TRBJ2-1; D unclear. V was shortened by 0 bases and J by 15 bases, with 15 bases between the two germline ends. This CDR3 is 13 amino acids long. Germline V gives CDR1 MGHDK, CDR2 SYGVNS. The CDR3: CASSEYNSDGRFF. As DNA, the CDR3 is TGTGCCAGCAGTGAATATAATAGTGATGGAAGGTTCTTC.

CDR3 nucleotide sequence: TGTGCCAGCAGCCAATCCGGAAGTAACACTGAAGCTTTCTTT. This codes for CASSQSGSNTEAFF. The V and J genes are TRBV11-2 and TRBJ1-1, with D uncertain. The CDR3 consists of 14 residues. Germline loops: CDR1 SGHAT, CDR2 FQNNGV. The V end was cut by 5 bases, the J end by 2 bases, with 12 bases between.

The V gene is TRBV20-1, the J gene TRBJ1-1, with 10 bases that match TRBD1. In germline, CDR1 is DFQATT, CDR2 SNEGSKA (reference sequence). The V segment lost 0 bases and the J segment 5 bases; nucleotides outside the gene matches: 15. The CDR3 is made up of 18 amino acids. CDR3 amino acids: CSARDPGTGVFSWTEAFF. The DNA for the CDR3 is TGCAGTGCTAGAGATCCGGGGACAGGGGTCTTTAGTTGGACTGAAGCTTTCTTT.

This clonotype was detected once. The chain is built from TRBV6-1 and TRBJ2-5; TRBD2 agrees at 11 bases. The CDR3 is made up of 17 amino acids. CDR1 is MNHNS, CDR2 SASEGT, per germline. V was clipped by 7 bases and J by 1 base; unmatched bases: 11. CDR3 region: CASTLAGAVIAQETQYF. The CDR3, as DNA: TGTGCCAGCACACTAGCGGGAGCGGTTATCGCCCAAGAGACCCAGTACTTC.

This clonotype was observed a handful of times. The chain carries TRBV7-9 and TRBJ2-7; D may be TRBD2 (6 bases). This CDR3 region has 12 residues. CDR1 is SEHNR, CDR2 FQNEAQ, per germline (reference sequence). The V and J ends lost 3 bases and 6 bases respectively, with 9 bases between them. The DNA of the CDR3 is TGTGCCAGCAGCTTGGGGGGTGTCGAGCAGTACTTC. This translates into CASSLGGVEQYF.

The chain carries TRBV10-2 and TRBJ1-2; no clear D gene. Trimming left V 8 bases short and J 8 bases short, with 12 bases between. This CDR3 is 11 amino acids long. Germline CDR1 reads WSHSY; CDR2 reads SAAADI. The CDR3 bases are TGCGCCAGCCACAGCGGCGGAGGCTACACCTTC. This codes for CASHSGGGYTF.

CDR3 amino acids: CASSLVLGQGGLRGGYTF. CDR3 bases: TGTGCCAGCAGCTTAGTCCTCGGACAGGGGGGACTCCGAGGGGGCTACACCTTC. This sequence joins TRBV25-1 and TRBJ1-2; TRBD1 matches 10 bases. This CDR3 has 18 amino acids. Germline V lookup: CDR1 MGHDK, CDR2 SYGVNS. With V trimmed by 6 bases and J by 8 bases, 21 bases remained unmatched.

This clonotype occurred a few times. A much larger clone is a single base away; this may be a read error. The chain combines TRBV20-1 with TRBJ1-1; a weak D match, TRBD1 (5 bases). CDR1 is DFQATT and CDR2 is SNEGSKA in the germline V gene (reference sequence). Deletions cut 1 base from V and 6 bases from J, with 18 bases between. This CDR3 has 15 residues. The CDR3: CSARGQGRSYPEAFF. DNA for the CDR3: TGCAGTGCTAGAGGGCAGGGCCGATCCTACCCTGAAGCTTTCTTT.

Concerning this clonotype: A much more abundant neighbour one base away suggests this may be a read error. The gene calls are TRBV27 and TRBJ1-5; D call uncertain. The CDR3 loop spans 13 amino acids. V dropped 9 bases and J dropped 1 base, with 10 bases sitting between them. Germline loops: CDR1 MNHEY, CDR2 SMNVEV (reference sequence). CDR3 amino acids: CASATKSNQPQHF. CDR3 nucleotides: TGTGCCAGTGCAACCAAAAGCAATCAGCCCCAGCATTTT.

This clonotype was seen a handful of times. It may be a read error: a sequence one base away is much more abundant. The CDR3 DNA sequence: TGTGCCAGCAGTCCCCCCGGCAGTGTCCATGGCTACACCTTC. Translation: CASSPPGSVHGYTF. This rearrangement joins TRBV12-3 or TRBV12-4 to TRBJ1-2; D not certain. This CDR3 has 14 residues. Trimming took off 5 bases at V and 6 bases at J, with 16 bases between the two ends.

V usage is TRBV18 and J usage is TRBJ1-6, with D hard to call. Trimming removed 2 bases from V and 8 bases from J, with 10 bases in between. Germline values: CDR1 KGHSH, CDR2 LQKENI. The CDR3 has 14 amino acids. The CDR3 sequence is CASSPMARDSPLHF. In DNA, the CDR3 is TGTGCCAGCTCACCAATGGCAAGGGATTCACCCCTCCACTTT.

This clonotype was detected many times. The chain joins TRBV29-1 to TRBJ1-2; possible D gene TRBD1, 5 bases. Deletions cut 4 bases from V and 0 bases from J, with 15 bases between. This CDR3 spans 15 amino acids. Germline lookup yields CDR1 SQVTM and CDR2 ANQGSEA. In DNA, the CDR3 is TGCAGCGTTGGGGTGGGGCAGGGAGCTAACTATGGCTACACCTTC. Translating it yields CSVGVGQGANYGYTF. The full variable domain, rest sourced from reference TRBV29-1 and TRBJ1-2, is SAVISQKPSRDICQRGTSLTIQCQVDSQVTMMFWYRQQPGQSLTLIATANQGSEATYESGFVIDKFPISRPNLTFSTLTVSNMSPEDSSIYLCSVGVGQGANYGYTFGSGTRLTVV.